One and the same sample provided the 13 T cell receptor beta chains below, sequenced in a study of post-analysis software for immune sequencing data. Researchers reported that TCR beta cDNA libraries carried unique molecular identifiers. TCRdb recomputed calls from the PCR reads with MiXCR, one row per CDR3 protein. The sample includes 450,000 or so distinct CDR3 sequences, roughly 46% of them seen just once. No antigen has been identified for these receptors. Notes on the study in general: In patients, TRBV5-6, TRBV5-1 and TRBV20-1 belonged to roughly five TRBV segments found more frequently than in controls.

The sequenced material came from blood. These receptors originate from a girl between 10 and 17 years old with multiple sclerosis.

This clonotype was recorded a few times. The chain joins TRBV6-4 to TRBJ2-2, with 11 bases aligning to TRBD2. The germline gives CDR1 MRHNA, CDR2 SNTAGT. V lost 6 bases and J lost 9; bases outside the gene matches: 18. The CDR3 sequence is 18 residues long. The DNA of the CDR3 is TGTGCCAGCAGGAGTAGTCCGGGACTAGCGGAAGACGTCCGGGAGCTGTTTTTT. The encoded protein is CASRSSPGLAEDVRELFF.

This chain uses TRBV19 with TRBJ2-5, with 8 bases that match TRBD1. The CDR3 length is 14 residues. V was clipped by 4 bases and J by 2 bases; unmatched bases: 3. Germline CDR1 is LNHDA and CDR2 is SQIVND (reference sequence). The CDR3 coding sequence is TGTGCCAGTAGTACCGGGACAGGACAAGAGACCCAGTACTTC. This translates into CASSTGTGQETQYF.

The chain joins TRBV7-2 to TRBJ2-5; 7 nucleotides align to TRBD1. Germline lookup yields CDR1 SGHTA and CDR2 FQGNSA. The CDR3 length is 15 residues. With V trimmed by 7 bases and J by 2 bases, 10 bases remained unmatched. The CDR3 coding sequence is TGTGCCAGCATCTACGCCGGGACAGCACAAGAGACCCAGTACTTC. Translating gives CASIYAGTAQETQYF.

This clonotype was observed a handful of times. The CDR3 nucleotides are TGTGCCAGCAGTTTAACGGTCTCGGGAGGGACCCCCGTGTATTTT. Amino acid sequence: CASSLTVSGGTPVYF. This chain uses TRBV27 with TRBJ2-3; TRBD2 aligns across 8 bases. Unmatched junction bases numbered 15, after V lost 2 bases and J lost 14 bases. Germline values: CDR1 MNHEY, CDR2 SMNVEV (reference sequence). CDR3 size: 15 residues.

In DNA, the CDR3 is TGTGCCATCAGTGATGGGAGGGGAACTGAAGCTTTCTTT. This codes for CAISDGRGTEAFF. This chain connects TRBV10-3 to TRBJ1-1; D might be TRBD1 (5 bases). This CDR3 spans 13 amino acids. The germline V gene encodes CDR1 ENHRY and CDR2 SYGVKD. V lost 3 bases, J lost 5 bases, and 10 bases lay in between.

The CDR3, as DNA: TGTGCCAGCAGCCCCTTCGTCAATGAGCAGTTCTTC. Its protein is CASSPFVNEQFF. This chain joins TRBV7-8 and TRBJ2-1; D is unresolved. Trimming left V 5 bases short and J 6 bases short, with 8 bases between. There are 12 residues in the CDR3. Germline CDR1 is SGHVS and CDR2 is FQNEAQ.

CDR3 sequence (DNA): TGTGCCAGCAGCTCGATGGTGGGCTCAGGGATCTATGGCTACACCTTC. Encoded protein: CASSSMVGSGIYGYTF. V gene TRBV7-9 combines with J gene TRBJ1-2; possible D gene TRBD1, 5 bases. V was trimmed by 4 bases and J by 4 bases, leaving 19 bases between them. The CDR3 runs to 16 residues. From germline, CDR1 is SEHNR and CDR2 FQNEAQ (reference sequence).

J is TRBJ2-1 and V is TRBV15; D possibly matches TRBD1 or TRBD2 (5 bases each). Trimming pared 4 bases from V and 6 bases from J, leaving 13 bases between. Germline loops: CDR1 LNHNV, CDR2 YYDKDF (reference sequence). The length of the CDR3 is 14 residues. CDR3 in DNA: TGTGCCACCAGCAACCCAGGGACCCGCAATGAGCAGTTCTTC. This gives the protein CATSNPGTRNEQFF.

V is TRBV5-1 and J is TRBJ2-4; TRBD2 agrees at 10 bases. The end of the DNA aligns better with TRBJ2-7, so the J call may be wrong. The CDR3 spans 15 residues. Germline CDR1 is SGHRS and CDR2 is YFSETQ. The CDR3 region is CASRTQLAGRYEQYF. The CDR3 DNA reads TGCGCCAGCAGAACCCAACTAGCGGGGCGATACGAGCAGTACTTC.

The CDR3 DNA is TGCAGTGCCATAGGCTTTCACAGGGGGGATCAGCCCCAGCATTTT. It is translated as CSAIGFHRGDQPQHF. This rearrangement joins TRBV20-1 to TRBJ1-5, with 8 bases matching TRBD1. The germline CDR1 and CDR2 sequences are DFQATT and SNEGSKA (reference sequence). This CDR3 contains 15 residues. The J segment lost 5 bases and the V segment lost 6 bases, leaving 12 bases of the junction unmatched.

In regard to this clonotype: A read error may account for a junction end that differs from germline. The chain uses TRBV5-1 and TRBJ2-3; 10 bases line up with TRBD2. CDR3 length: 16 amino acids. CDR1 is SGHRS, CDR2 YFSETQ, per germline. Here the CDR3 reads CASSQIPSGRTDTRYF. The DNA for the CDR3 is TGCGCCAGCAGCCAAATCCCTAGCGGGAGAACAGATACGCGGTATTTT.

The CDR3 loop is CASSVVDTGELFF. CDR3 DNA sequence: TGTGCCAGCAGCGTAGTAGACACCGGGGAGCTGTTTTTT. The rearrangement joins TRBV9 to TRBJ2-2; D is unresolved. Trimming removed 0 bases from V and 3 bases from J, with 3 bases in between. Germline assignment: CDR1 SGDLS and CDR2 YYNGEE. The CDR3 covers 13 residues.

V usage is TRBV29-1 and J usage is TRBJ1-4; 7 bases match TRBD1. CDR1 and CDR2 from the germline V gene are SQVTM and ANQGSEA. With V trimmed by 7 bases and J by 4 bases, 9 bases remained unmatched. The CDR3 length is 14 residues. In DNA form, the CDR3 reads TGCAGCGCCTTCGGGGGACAGCTTAATGAAAAACTGTTTTTT. Translated, it gives CSAFGGQLNEKLFF.